This T cell receptor (beta chain) comes out of a study of Ad26.COV2.S vaccination and SARS-CoV-2 variants. Study-wide background: In the COV1001 trial, the donor was in the Ad26.COV2.S arm. By the intramuscular route, Ad26.COV2.S was given once, or twice 56 days apart.

Findings and caveats of the study: Spike-specific responses of CD8+ and CD4+ T cells were reported to display substantial breadth after vaccination. Responses of T cells in total may have been underestimated by the TCR breadth and depth analyses.

Generated by immunoSEQ multiplex PCR, the TCRdb table keeps only in-frame clones and is missing some. The sample shows roughly 300,000 clones, 80% to 90% of them seen only once. Points on this clone: Its antigen remains unidentified.

Specified treatment: roughly 19 received Ad26.COV2.S at low or high dose, single or two shots; about 5 received placebo; per-sample allocation not given. Sampling took place 63 days after the first vaccine or placebo injection. The material sequenced was peripheral blood, taken in a trial of Ad26.COV2.S vaccine versus placebo. The TCR comes from a person aged 18-65 years who received the Ad26.COV2.S COVID-19 vaccine or a placebo.

CDR3 sequence reads: CASSAQGPTSGNTIYF. The CDR3 DNA reads TGTGCCAGCAGTGCGCAGGGTCCCACCTCTGGAAACACCATATATTTT. The chain employs TRBV25-1 and TRBJ1-3, with a tentative D call TRBD1 (5 bases). From germline, CDR1 is MGHDK and CDR2 SYGVNS. This CDR3 contains 16 residues. V was trimmed by 4 bases and J by 0 bases, leaving 13 bases between them.